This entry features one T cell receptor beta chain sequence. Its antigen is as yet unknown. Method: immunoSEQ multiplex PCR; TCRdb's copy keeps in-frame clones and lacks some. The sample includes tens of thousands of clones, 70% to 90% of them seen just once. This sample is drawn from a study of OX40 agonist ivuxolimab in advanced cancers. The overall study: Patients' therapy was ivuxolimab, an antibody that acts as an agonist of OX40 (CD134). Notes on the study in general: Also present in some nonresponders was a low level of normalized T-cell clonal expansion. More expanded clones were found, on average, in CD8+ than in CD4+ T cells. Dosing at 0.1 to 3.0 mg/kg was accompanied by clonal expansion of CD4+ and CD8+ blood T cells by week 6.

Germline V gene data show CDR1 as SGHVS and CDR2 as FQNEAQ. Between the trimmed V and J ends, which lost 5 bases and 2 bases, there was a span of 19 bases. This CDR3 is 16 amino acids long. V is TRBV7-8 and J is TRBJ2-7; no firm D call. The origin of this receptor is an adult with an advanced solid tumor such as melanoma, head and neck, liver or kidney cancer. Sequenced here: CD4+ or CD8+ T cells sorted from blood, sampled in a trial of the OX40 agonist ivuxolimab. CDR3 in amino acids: CASSPLTLTPTYEQYF. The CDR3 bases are TGTGCCAGCAGCCCTCTGACATTAACGCCCACCTACGAGCAGTACTTC.